The clone carrying this T cell receptor (beta chain) was seen more than once but under ten times. Its target is not known. Trimming stripped 5 bases from V and 4 bases from J, with 9 bases between. Per germline, CDR1 SGHTA and CDR2 FQGNSA. The CDR3 contains 13 residues. The entry originates in a study of T cell responses to AZD1222 COVID-19 vaccine. As for the study in general: Second-dose recipients at about 4 or about 12 weeks were treated as one pooled group. Study results and limitations: Regions left unmutated in variants are reportedly the target of nearly half of spike-specific TCRs. Compared with day 0, the breadth and depth of the Spike-specific TCR repertoire rose significantly after two doses of AZD1222. Donors were chiefly white British, with a greater number of females, and clonal diversity was perhaps underestimated.

Repertoires were generated with immunoSEQ multiplex PCR, while TCRdb's copy carries only in-frame clones and drops some. Of more than 140,000 clones detected, more than 70% appear once; the ten largest clones hold less than 2.5%. Specimen: peripheral blood, collected on day 0 of AZD1222 vaccination. The chain couples TRBV7-2 to TRBJ2-1; D ambiguous. The source is an adult in good health. Here the CDR3 reads CASSLTQYNEQFF. The CDR3 coding sequence is TGTGCCAGCAGCCTTACCCAATACAATGAGCAGTTCTTC.